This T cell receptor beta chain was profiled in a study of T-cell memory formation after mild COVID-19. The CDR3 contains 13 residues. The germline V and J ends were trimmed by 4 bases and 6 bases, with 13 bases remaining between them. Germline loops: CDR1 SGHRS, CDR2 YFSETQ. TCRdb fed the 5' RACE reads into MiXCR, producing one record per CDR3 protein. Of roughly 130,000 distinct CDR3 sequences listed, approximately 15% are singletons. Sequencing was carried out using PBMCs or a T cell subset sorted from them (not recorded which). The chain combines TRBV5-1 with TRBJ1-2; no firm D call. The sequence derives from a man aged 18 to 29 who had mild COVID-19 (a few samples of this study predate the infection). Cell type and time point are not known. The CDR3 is CASSTGPPHGYTF. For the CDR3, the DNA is TGCGCCAGCAGCACCGGACCTCCACATGGCTACACCTTC.